Here is one TCR beta chain with its context. The sample originates from a study of blood T cell repertoires in COVID-19. Categorization into cohorts depended on clinical history that participants reported. Sequencing was performed with immunoSEQ multiplex PCR; in TCRdb, only in-frame clones are kept and a portion is missing. The profile covers fewer than 450,000 clones, with nearly 90% appearing a single time and around 1.9% taken by the ten largest. CDR1 and CDR2 from the germline V gene are SGDLS and YYNGEE. V dropped 1 base and J dropped 8; count of bases not matched to a gene: 4. CDR3 length: 14 amino acids.

The chain recombines TRBV9 with TRBJ2-2; 8 positions agree with TRBD1. Material: PBMCs or T cells enriched from blood (not recorded which). The sequence was obtained from a woman between 40 and 50 years old with acute COVID-19. CDR3 sequence reads: CASSVMRTGGELFF. The CDR3 nucleotides are TGTGCCAGCAGCGTAATGCGGACAGGGGGGGAGCTGTTTTTT.